The clone carrying this T cell receptor (beta chain) was observed many times. The sample is drawn from a study of blood T cell repertoires in COVID-19. Measured with immunoSEQ multiplex PCR; TCRdb has only the in-frame clones, and not every one. The table shows 110,000 to 150,000 clones, with approximately 80% occurring only once. With 5 bases removed from V and 2 bases from J, the gap between germline ends came to 13 bases. Germline V gives CDR1 SGHRS, CDR2 YFSETQ. This CDR3 comprises 14 residues. The chain is built from TRBV5-1 and TRBJ1-2; tentatively, D is TRBD1 (5 bases). The sequence derives from a woman aged 50 to 60 with acute or convalescent COVID-19. Material for sequencing was peripheral blood. The CDR3 is CASSHGGTNYGYTF. The CDR3 region has the DNA TGCGCCAGCAGTCATGGAGGGACCAACTATGGCTACACCTTC.